The 5 T cell receptor beta chains reported below all come from one sample, sequenced in a study of shared clonotypes between healthy human individuals. Libraries were prepared by immunoSEQ multiplex PCR; TCRdb keeps only in-frame clonotypes and omits some of them. The sample consists of approximately 1.5 million clones, nearly 99% of them appearing once. Sequencing was carried out using naive CD4+ T cells sorted from blood. Sample subset: CD45RA+ positively selected. The receptors were sampled from a man aged 30 to 39 in good health.

This sequence joins TRBV29-1 and TRBJ1-2; D call uncertain. Between the trimmed V and J ends, which lost 7 bases and 4 bases, there was a span of 13 bases. This CDR3 region has 12 residues. The germline gives CDR1 SQVTM, CDR2 ANQGSEA. The CDR3 bases are TGCAGCGCGGATACAGAAATCTATGGCTACACCTTC. Residues: CSADTEIYGYTF.

This chain uses TRBV7-9 with TRBJ2-7; 14 bases are a match to TRBD2. Germline loops: CDR1 SEHNR, CDR2 FQNEAQ (reference sequence). The CDR3 is 18 residues long. V lost 1 base to trimming and J lost 0 bases; unmatched junction nucleotides: 5. This CDR3 reads CASSLGTSGRPSSYEQYF. CDR3 nucleotide sequence: TGTGCCAGCAGCTTAGGGACTAGCGGGAGGCCGAGCTCCTACGAGCAGTACTTC.

This clone was observed once. The J gene is TRBJ1-5, the V gene TRBV7-2; 7 positions match TRBD1. The CDR3 extends over 15 amino acids. V was clipped by 4 bases and J by 0 bases; unmatched bases: 3. Germline V gives CDR1 SGHTA, CDR2 FQGNSA. CDR3 amino acids: CASSWDRLSNQPQHF. The CDR3 coding sequence is TGTGCCAGCAGCTGGGACAGACTTAGCAATCAGCCCCAGCATTTT.

The chain is built from TRBV29-1 and TRBJ2-3; no definite D call. V was trimmed by 8 bases and J by 0 bases, leaving 12 bases between them. The germline V gene encodes CDR1 SQVTM and CDR2 ANQGSEA. This CDR3 is built from 13 residues. The CDR3 region has the DNA TGCAGCACCAATCCTTCTAGCACAGATACGCAGTATTTT. It translates to CSTNPSSTDTQYF.

In this sample, this clone turned up once. The chain is built from TRBV28 and TRBJ2-1, with 7 positions matching TRBD1. The V and J ends lost 6 bases and 6 bases, in that order; junction bases with no gene match: 11. The CDR3 length is 15 residues. Germline values: CDR1 MDHEN, CDR2 SYDVKM. In DNA form, the CDR3 reads TGTGCCAGCAGGCCCAAGGCAGGGGGTGGCAATGAGCAGTTCTTC. Its protein is CASRPKAGGGNEQFF.